Following are 23 T cell receptor beta chains from one sample sequenced in a study of Graves' ophthalmopathy and Graves' hyperthyroidism. From RNA, the CDR3 regions of TCR beta chains were amplified and sequenced. Scientists carried out first-round RT-PCR using HTBI primers and then a second-round multiplex PCR. TCRdb re-analysed the multiplex PCR reads in MiXCR, keeping a single row per CDR3 protein. The sample includes about 400,000 distinct CDR3 sequences, 15% to 20% of them seen just once. The source material was peripheral blood. The receptors come from a woman younger than 35 with Graves' ophthalmopathy.

This clonotype was recorded many times. The J gene is TRBJ2-7, the V gene TRBV11-2, with D possibly matching TRBD1 (6 bases). Between the trimmed V and J ends, which lost 6 bases and 6 bases, there was a span of 18 bases. Germline-derived CDR1 and CDR2 are SGHAT and FQNNGV. This CDR3 is built from 14 residues. CDR3 DNA sequence: TGTGCCAGCAGACATACCGGGACCAGGGGCGAGCAGTACTTC. It codes for CASRHTGTRGEQYF.

This clonotype was counted ten times or more. CDR3 region: CSVVVDRGDTEAFF. The DNA for the CDR3 is TGCAGCGTTGTCGTTGACAGGGGGGACACTGAAGCTTTCTTT. V is TRBV29-1 and J is TRBJ1-1; 9 positions match TRBD1. The CDR3 has 14 residues. The germline gives CDR1 SQVTM, CDR2 ANQGSEA. The J segment lost 3 bases and the V segment lost 4 bases, leaving 6 bases of the junction unmatched.

This clonotype has at least ten counts. The chain couples TRBV6-1 to TRBJ2-6; D call uncertain. CDR3 length: 15 amino acids. CDR1 and CDR2 from the germline V gene are MNHNS and SASEGT. V lost 2 bases, J lost 0 bases, and 5 bases lay in between. The CDR3 bases are TGTGCCAGCAGTGAAATGGGCTCTGGGGCCAACGTCCTGACTTTC. Protein sequence: CASSEMGSGANVLTF.

This clonotype was counted many times. This rearrangement joins TRBV5-5 to TRBJ2-5; 7 positions agree with TRBD2. Germline trimming cut 4 bases from V and 9 bases from J; bases unmatched to any gene: 9. The germline gives CDR1 SGHKS, CDR2 YYEKEE (reference sequence). This CDR3 contains 13 residues. The DNA for the CDR3 is TGTGCCAGCAGCAGGGCTGATCGGGGGGCCCAGTACTTC. As protein: CASSRADRGAQYF.

There are a few counts of this clonotype. A much larger clonotype is one base distant, so this may be a read error. This chain uses TRBV7-9 with TRBJ2-2; D uncertain. The V end lost 1 base, the J end lost 3 bases, and 3 bases lay between the germline ends. This CDR3 is 13 amino acids long. CDR1 is SEHNR and CDR2 is FQNEAQ in the germline V gene (reference sequence). CDR3: CASSLEYTGELFF. The CDR3 nucleotides are TGTGCCAGCAGCTTAGAATACACCGGGGAGCTGTTTTTT.

V and J are TRBV19 and TRBJ2-7; 7 bases fit TRBD1. The germline CDR1 and CDR2 sequences are LNHDA and SQIVND (reference sequence). CDR3 size: 15 residues. Trimming took 6 bases from V and 3 from J; bases not matched to a gene: 11. The CDR3 loop reads CASSRDSSWGYEQYF. Written as DNA, the CDR3 is TGTGCCAGTAGCCGGGACAGCTCTTGGGGCTACGAGCAGTACTTC.

This clonotype occurred many times. The V and J genes are TRBV7-2 and TRBJ2-5; 8 bases agree with TRBD2. CDR3 length: 19 residues. Germline CDR1 is SGHTA and CDR2 is FQGNSA. With V trimmed by 0 bases and J by 4 bases, 16 bases remained unmatched. As DNA, the CDR3 is TGTGCCAGCAGCTTAGCTCCGACGGGAGGGACTAGTGTTCGAGAGACCCAGTACTTC. Its protein is CASSLAPTGGTSVRETQYF.

This clonotype has ten or more counts. The chain recombines TRBV28 with TRBJ1-1; no firm D call. With 6 bases removed from V and 1 base from J, the gap between germline ends came to 21 bases. CDR3 size: 17 residues. Germline V CDR1 and CDR2: MDHEN, SYDVKM. CDR3 sequence (DNA): TGTGCCAGCAGCTCTGATACACGCGTCATATGGAACACTGAAGCTTTCTTT. Protein sequence: CASSSDTRVIWNTEAFF. Full variable domain (remainder filled in from reference TRBV28 and TRBJ1-1): DVKVTQSSRYLVKRTGEKVFLECVQDMDHENMFWYRQDPGLGLRLIYFSYDVKMKEKGDIPEGYSVSREKKERFSLILESASTNQTSMYLCASSSDTRVIWNTEAFFGQGTRLTVV.

This clonotype was seen ten or more times. The J gene is TRBJ2-2, the V gene TRBV5-1; no reliable D call. CDR1 is SGHRS, CDR2 YFSETQ, per germline. Trimming pared 2 bases from V and 2 bases from J, leaving 7 bases between. This CDR3 has 14 residues. The CDR3 sequence: CASSFPSNTGELFF. CDR3 DNA sequence: TGCGCCAGCAGCTTCCCAAGCAACACCGGGGAGCTGTTTTTT.

This clonotype was found once. The chain employs TRBV20-1 and TRBJ2-7; the match to TRBD2 covers 8 bases. CDR3 length equals 12 residues. V shed 6 bases, J shed 3 bases, and the junction held 4 bases outside the gene matches. CDR1 and CDR2 from the germline V gene are DFQATT and SNEGSKA (reference sequence). In nucleotides, the CDR3 is TGCAGTGCGTCGACTAGCGTCTACGAGCAGTACTTC. Protein product: CSASTSVYEQYF.

In its sample, this clonotype was seen many times. This chain uses TRBV12-3 or TRBV12-4 with TRBJ1-3; TRBD1 is a possible D gene (6 bases). The CDR3 length is 18 residues. Trimming left V 3 bases short and J 3 bases short, with 21 bases between. CDR3 nucleotide sequence: TGTGCCAGCAGTTTTTACGGGGCAGGGGACCCATTTGGAAACACCATATATTTT. Its protein product is CASSFYGAGDPFGNTIYF.

This clonotype was counted at least ten times. The chain joins TRBV12-3 or TRBV12-4 to TRBJ1-1, with no clear D. This CDR3 is 14 amino acids long. V lost 2 bases and J lost 5, with 12 bases in between. The CDR3 DNA sequence: TGTGCCAGCAGTTTATCCGGGGTTGTTACTGAAGCTTTCTTT. Protein sequence: CASSLSGVVTEAFF.

This clonotype came up many times. The V gene is TRBV12-3 or TRBV12-4, the J gene TRBJ1-5; D is undetermined. This CDR3 has 14 amino acids. Deletions cut 3 bases from V and 4 bases from J, with 10 bases between. CDR3 loop: CASSFRRGNQPQHF. In DNA form, the CDR3 reads TGTGCCAGCAGTTTTCGTCGGGGAAATCAGCCCCAGCATTTT.

This clonotype was observed many times. The rearrangement links TRBV20-1 to TRBJ2-6, with 8 bases matching TRBD1. Germline V lookup: CDR1 DFQATT, CDR2 SNEGSKA (reference sequence). This CDR3 region has 18 residues. The J segment lost 1 base and the V segment lost 4 bases, leaving 12 bases of the junction unmatched. This CDR3 reads CSANPRGQVLSGANVLTF. The CDR3 DNA follows: TGCAGTGCTAACCCCCGGGGACAGGTCCTGTCTGGGGCCAACGTCCTGACTTTC.

This clonotype was recorded at least ten times. The CDR3 nucleotides read TGTGCCAGCAGCTTAGGGGGAAAAGAGACCCAGTACTTC. It translates to CASSLGGKETQYF. The chain employs TRBV7-9 and TRBJ2-5; D is undetermined. The CDR3 runs to 13 residues. The germline V gene has CDR1 SEHNR and CDR2 FQNEAQ (reference sequence). With 1 base removed from V and 3 bases from J, the gap between germline ends came to 6 bases.

This clonotype has at least ten counts. The V and J genes are TRBV25-1 and TRBJ2-3; 14 bases agree with TRBD2. CDR3 size: 15 residues. Germline V gene sequence: CDR1 MGHDK, CDR2 SYGVNS. V lost 6 bases, J lost 5 bases, and 4 bases stayed unmatched. The CDR3 DNA reads as TGTGCCAGCAGCCGACTAGCGGGGGGGGGAGATACGCAGTATTTT. Amino acid sequence: CASSRLAGGGDTQYF.

This clonotype was found many times. This chain uses TRBV3-1 with TRBJ1-1; tentative D call: TRBD1 (5 bases). Trimming took 3 bases from V and 4 from J, leaving 15 bases between them. The germline gives CDR1 LGHDT, CDR2 YNNKEL (reference sequence). This CDR3 comprises 15 residues. The CDR3 region is CASSQGLGRATEAFF. In DNA, the CDR3 is TGTGCCAGCAGCCAGGGGCTCGGCCGGGCCACTGAAGCTTTCTTT.

This clonotype was recorded at least ten times. The V call is TRBV30, the J call TRBJ1-2; maybe TRBD1 (6 bases). The CDR3 has 13 residues. Germline lookup yields CDR1 GTSNPN and CDR2 SVGIG (reference sequence). V was pared by 5 bases and J by 3 bases, with 13 bases between. The CDR3 loop reads CAWSTGRDYGYTF. For the CDR3, the DNA is TGTGCCTGGTCAACAGGGAGAGACTATGGCTACACCTTC. The complete variable domain, with remaining parts taken from reference TRBV30 and TRBJ1-2, reads SQTIHQWPATLVQPVGSPLSLECTVEGTSNPNLYWYRQAAGRGLQLLFYSVGIGQISSEVPQNLSASRPQDRQFILSSKKLLLSDSGFYLCAWSTGRDYGYTFGSGTRLTVV.

This clonotype was seen many times. The rearrangement links TRBV30 to TRBJ2-7; D possibly matches TRBD1 or TRBD2 (5 bases each). The germline CDR1 and CDR2 sequences are GTSNPN and SVGIG (reference sequence). The CDR3 is 15 amino acids. The germline V and J ends were trimmed by 2 bases and 2 bases, with 16 bases remaining between them. CDR3 in DNA: TGTGCCTGGAGTAGACGGGACCCCCATACCTACGAGCAGTACTTC. Protein: CAWSRRDPHTYEQYF.

The chain links TRBV29-1 to TRBJ1-6; D is unresolved. This CDR3 is built from 12 residues. The V gene lost 4 bases and the J gene lost 7 bases, with 8 bases spanning the gap. Germline V gene sequence: CDR1 SQVTM, CDR2 ANQGSEA. The CDR3 DNA reads as TGCAGCGTTGCACGGCCGAATTCACCCCTCCACTTT. Translation gives CSVARPNSPLHF.

The chain carries TRBV6-1 and TRBJ2-7, with 9 bases that match TRBD1. This CDR3 contains 16 residues. CDR1 is MNHNS and CDR2 is SASEGT in the germline V gene. The V segment lost 6 bases and the J segment 4 bases; nucleotides outside the gene matches: 13. The CDR3 region has the DNA TGTGCCAGCAGCCAAGATACAGGGGGCAAGCGATACGAGCAGTACTTC. Translation gives CASSQDTGGKRYEQYF.

This chain connects TRBV9 to TRBJ2-7; D uncertain. Germline loops: CDR1 SGDLS, CDR2 YYNGEE. The CDR3 consists of 14 residues. The V gene lost 4 bases and the J gene lost 4 bases, with 15 bases spanning the gap. Written as DNA, the CDR3 is TGTGCCAGCAGCCCCGGCGCCGCCGCGTACGAGCAGTACTTC. Translating it yields CASSPGAAAYEQYF. The full variable domain, rest sourced from reference TRBV9 and TRBJ2-7, is DSGVTQTPKHLITATGQRVTLRCSPRSGDLSVYWYQQSLDQGLQFLIQYYNGEERAKGNILERFSAQQFPDLHSELNLSSLELGDSALYFCASSPGAAAYEQYFGPGTRLTVT.

This clonotype was observed many times. The rearrangement links TRBV9 to TRBJ2-4, with TRBD1 matching over 7 bases. The CDR3 has 14 amino acids. Germline V CDR1 and CDR2: SGDLS, YYNGEE. Trimming cost V 2 bases and J 6 bases; bases outside gene matches: 5. As DNA, the CDR3 is TGTGCCAGCAGCGTTTTAGCAGGGGGAAACATTCAGTACTTC. This encodes CASSVLAGGNIQYF.